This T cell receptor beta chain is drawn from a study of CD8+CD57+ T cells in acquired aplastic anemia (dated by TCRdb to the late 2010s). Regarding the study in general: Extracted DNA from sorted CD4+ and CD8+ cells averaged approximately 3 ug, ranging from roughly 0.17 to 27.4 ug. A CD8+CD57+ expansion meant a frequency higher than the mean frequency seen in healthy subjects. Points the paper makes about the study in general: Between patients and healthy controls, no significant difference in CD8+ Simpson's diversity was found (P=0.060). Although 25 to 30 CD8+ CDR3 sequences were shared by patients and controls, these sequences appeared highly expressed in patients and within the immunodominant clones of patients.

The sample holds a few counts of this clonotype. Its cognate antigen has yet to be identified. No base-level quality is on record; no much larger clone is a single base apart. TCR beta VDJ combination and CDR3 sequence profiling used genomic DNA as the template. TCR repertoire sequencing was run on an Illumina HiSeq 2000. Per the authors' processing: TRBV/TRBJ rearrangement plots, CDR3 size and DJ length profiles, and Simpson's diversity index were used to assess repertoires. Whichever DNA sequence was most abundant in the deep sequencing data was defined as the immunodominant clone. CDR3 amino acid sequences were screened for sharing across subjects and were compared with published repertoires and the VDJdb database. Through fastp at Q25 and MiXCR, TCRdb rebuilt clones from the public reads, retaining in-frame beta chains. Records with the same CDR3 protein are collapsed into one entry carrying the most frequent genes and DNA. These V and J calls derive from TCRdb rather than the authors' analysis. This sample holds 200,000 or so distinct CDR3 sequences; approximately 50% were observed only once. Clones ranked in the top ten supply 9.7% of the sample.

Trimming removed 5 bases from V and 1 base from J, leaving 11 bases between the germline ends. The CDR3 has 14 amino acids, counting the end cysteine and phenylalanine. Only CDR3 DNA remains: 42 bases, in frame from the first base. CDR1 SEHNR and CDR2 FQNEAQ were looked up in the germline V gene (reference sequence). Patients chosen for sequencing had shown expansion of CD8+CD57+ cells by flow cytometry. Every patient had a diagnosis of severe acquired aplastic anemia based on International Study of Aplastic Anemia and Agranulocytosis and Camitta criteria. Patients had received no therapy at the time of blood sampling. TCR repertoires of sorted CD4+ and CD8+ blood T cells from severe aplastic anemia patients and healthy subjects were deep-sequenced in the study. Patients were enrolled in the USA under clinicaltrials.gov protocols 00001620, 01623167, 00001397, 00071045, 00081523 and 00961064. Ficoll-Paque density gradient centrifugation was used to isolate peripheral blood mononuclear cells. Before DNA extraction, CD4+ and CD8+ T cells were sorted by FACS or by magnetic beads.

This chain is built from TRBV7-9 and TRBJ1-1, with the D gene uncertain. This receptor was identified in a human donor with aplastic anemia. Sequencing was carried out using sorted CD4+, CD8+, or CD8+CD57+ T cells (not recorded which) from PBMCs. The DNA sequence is TGTGCCAGCAGCAGCCCGCGGGGGAACACTGAAGCTTTCTTT. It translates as CASSSPRGNTEAFF.